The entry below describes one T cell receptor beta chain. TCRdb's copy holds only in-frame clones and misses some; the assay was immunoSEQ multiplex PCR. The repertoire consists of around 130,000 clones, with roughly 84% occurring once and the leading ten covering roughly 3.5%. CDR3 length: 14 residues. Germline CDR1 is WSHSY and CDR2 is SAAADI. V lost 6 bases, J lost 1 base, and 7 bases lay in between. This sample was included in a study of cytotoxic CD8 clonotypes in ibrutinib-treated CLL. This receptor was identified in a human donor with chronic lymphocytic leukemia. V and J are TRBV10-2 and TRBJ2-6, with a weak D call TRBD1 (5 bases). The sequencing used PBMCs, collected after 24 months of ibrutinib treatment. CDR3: CASSAGSGANVLTF. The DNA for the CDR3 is TGCGCCAGCAGCGCAGGGTCTGGGGCCAACGTCCTGACTTTC.